Sequencing of this T cell receptor (beta chain) was carried out in a study of CXCR3-negative and CXCR3-positive naive CD8 T cells. Study conclusions and caveats: Compared with CXCR3-negative naive cells, CXCR3-positive naive cells showed more hydrophobic TRB CDR3s.

The CDR3 extends over 11 amino acids. Germline assignment: CDR1 SQVTM and CDR2 ANQGSEA. Regarding this clonotype: Its specificity is unknown.

Every CD8+ T cell subset underwent triplicate sorting at more than 250,000 cells apiece. The TRB cDNA libraries were prepared by 5' RACE with UMI labels. From the 5' RACE reads, TCRdb lists one entry per CDR3 protein and no DNA. In total, the table holds roughly 130,000 distinct CDR3 sequences. The origin of this receptor is a human donor in good health. Some clones in this sample may be carry-over from other donors' samples. Sequenced: naive CXCR3+ CD8+ T cells from blood. Subset specified: CD45RO-CCR7+CD27+CD95- naive CD8+ T cells expressing CXCR3 (TNR3+). The chain has TRBV29-1 and TRBJ2-7; TCRdb names TRBD1, which stays unverified in the absence of DNA. CDR3 amino acids: CSVVGGYEQYF.